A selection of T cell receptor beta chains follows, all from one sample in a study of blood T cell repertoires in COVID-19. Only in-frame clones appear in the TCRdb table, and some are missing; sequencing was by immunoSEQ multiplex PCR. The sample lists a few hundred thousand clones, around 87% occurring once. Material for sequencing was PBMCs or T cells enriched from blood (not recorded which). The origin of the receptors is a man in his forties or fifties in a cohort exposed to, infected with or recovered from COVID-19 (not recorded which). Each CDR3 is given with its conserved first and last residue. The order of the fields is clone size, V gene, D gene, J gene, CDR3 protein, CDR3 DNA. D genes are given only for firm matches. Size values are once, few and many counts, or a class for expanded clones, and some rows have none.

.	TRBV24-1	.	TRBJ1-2	CATRRGNYGYTF	TGTGCCACCAGGAGGGGGAACTATGGCTACACCTTC
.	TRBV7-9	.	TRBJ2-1	CASSFAGISYNEQFF	TGTGCCAGCAGCTTTGCAGGGATCTCCTACAATGAGCAGTTCTTC
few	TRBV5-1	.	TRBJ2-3	CASSLRGGDTQYF	TGCGCCAGCAGCTTGCGGGGTGGGGATACGCAGTATTTT
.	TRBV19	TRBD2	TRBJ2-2	CASSIRLAGELGTGELFF	TGTGCCAGTAGTATTAGACTAGCGGGAGAGTTAGGCACCGGGGAGCTGTTTTTT
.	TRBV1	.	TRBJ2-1	CTSLTGTSGRPHHEQFF	TGCACCAGCTTAACCGGGACTAGCGGGAGACCCCATCATGAGCAGTTCTTC
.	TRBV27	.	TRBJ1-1	CASSFTGPSEAFF	TGTGCCAGCAGTTTCACAGGGCCCTCTGAAGCTTTCTTT
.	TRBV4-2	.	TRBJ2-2	CASSQFLSGANTGELFF	TGTGCCAGCAGCCAATTTCTTTCCGGGGCGAACACCGGGGAGCTGTTTTTT
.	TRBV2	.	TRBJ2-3	CASRKGADTQYF	TGTGCCAGCAGGAAGGGGGCAGATACGCAGTATTTT
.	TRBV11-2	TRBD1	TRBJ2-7	CASSLQGAAYEQYF	TGTGCCAGCAGCCTACAGGGGGCCGCCTACGAGCAGTACTTC
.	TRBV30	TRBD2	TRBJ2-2	CAWSGRRTSGPKNTGELFF	TGTGCCTGGAGTGGCCGTCGGACTAGCGGCCCTAAGAACACCGGGGAGCTGTTTTTT
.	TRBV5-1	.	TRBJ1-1	CASSSTSGVSWENTEAFF	TGCGCCAGCAGCTCCACTTCAGGGGTCAGTTGGGAGAACACTGAAGCTTTCTTT
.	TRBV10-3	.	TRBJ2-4	CAISETGNIQYF	TGTGCCATCAGTGAGACCGGAAACATTCAGTACTTC
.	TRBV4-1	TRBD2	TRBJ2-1	CASSQERLASGNEQFF	TGCGCCAGCAGCCAGGAAAGACTAGCGTCTGGGAATGAGCAGTTCTTC
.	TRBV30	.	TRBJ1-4	CAWSVGAVATNEKLFF	TGTGCCTGGAGTGTAGGGGCTGTTGCAACTAATGAAAAACTGTTTTTT
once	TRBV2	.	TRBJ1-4	CASSDVGNEKLFF	TGTGCCAGCAGTGATGTCGGGAATGAAAAACTGTTTTTT
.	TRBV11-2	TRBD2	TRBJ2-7	CASSLLSGSTYEQYF	TGTGCCAGCAGCTTGCTTAGCGGGAGTACCTACGAGCAGTACTTC
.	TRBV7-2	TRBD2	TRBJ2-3	CASSLELAGGWDTQYF	TGTGCCAGCAGCTTAGAGCTAGCGGGAGGTTGGGATACGCAGTATTTT
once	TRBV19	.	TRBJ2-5	CASSIDLGRGLETQYF	TGTGCCAGTAGTATAGATCTCGGCCGAGGGCTGGAGACCCAGTACTTC
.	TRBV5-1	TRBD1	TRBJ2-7	CASSSVLKQGQEQYF	TGCGCCAGCAGCTCTGTTCTAAAACAGGGGCAAGAGCAGTACTTC
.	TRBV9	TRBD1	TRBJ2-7	CASSVGTGGVEQYF	TGTGCCAGCAGCGTAGGGACAGGGGGCGTCGAGCAGTACTTC
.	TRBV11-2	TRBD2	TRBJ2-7	CASRKSGIKSYEQYF	TGTGCCAGCAGAAAGAGCGGGATCAAGTCCTACGAGCAGTACTTC
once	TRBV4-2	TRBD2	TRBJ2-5	CASSTTSGRETQYF	TGTGCCAGCAGCACGACTAGCGGGAGAGAGACCCAGTACTTC
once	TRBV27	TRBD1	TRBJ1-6	CASSPSGTGDSPLHF	TGTGCCAGCAGTCCTTCCGGGACAGGGGATTCACCCCTCCACTTT
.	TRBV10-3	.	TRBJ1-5	CAIRQGLGNQPQHF	TGTGCCATAAGGCAAGGACTGGGCAATCAGCCCCAGCATTTT
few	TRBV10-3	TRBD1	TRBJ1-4	CAISEGLGQSIATNEKLFF	TGTGCCATCAGTGAGGGGTTGGGACAGTCTATTGCAACTAATGAAAAACTGTTTTTT
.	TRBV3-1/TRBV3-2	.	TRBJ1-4	CASSPSGGATNEKLFF	TGTGCCAGCAGCCCAAGCGGAGGGGCAACTAATGAAAAACTGTTTTTT
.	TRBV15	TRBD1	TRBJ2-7	CATSKGQGYEQYF	TGTGCCACCAGCAAAGGACAGGGATACGAGCAGTACTTC